This TCR beta chain is drawn from a study of tumor-infiltrating lymphocytes in primary liver carcinoma. Overall study: Sample yields of productive TCRbeta reads, ranging from roughly 3.65 to 7.13 million, were similar across tissue types.

Germline V gene lookup returns CDR1 SGHRS and CDR2 YFSETQ. CDR3 length: 17 residues. V shed 4 bases and J 0 bases; nucleotides not matched to a gene: 3. This clonotype was seen more than once but under ten times. No conserved phenylalanine or tryptophan is present at the end of the CDR3, so a read error is the likely explanation. Co-extracting RNA and DNA was done with about 20-33 mg of unsorted bulk tissue as input. A constant-region primer served to make TCR beta cDNA from around 500 ng total RNA. What produced the TCR beta libraries was three nested multiplex PCR rounds using slightly modified ARM-PCR. Each of the first two PCR rounds ran nine to ten cycles with TRBV1-TRBV30 forward and C-beta reverse primers. TCRdb reprocessed the multiplex PCR reads with MiXCR, giving one entry per CDR3 protein. This sample carries 99,000 or so distinct CDR3 sequences, roughly four fifths of them seen once, and the ten largest clones take around 21%.

The sample comprised liver tumor tissue from sampling region 3. Subset defined: tumor region T3, left-lateral pole. The chain links TRBV5-1 to TRBJ2-2, with TRBD2 matching over 13 bases. This sequence originates from a man aged 35-49 years with primary liver carcinoma and hepatitis B virus infection. CDR3 amino acids: CASSPGTSGTNTGELFL. In DNA, the CDR3 is TGCGCCAGCAGCCCTGGGACTAGCGGGACGAACACCGGGGAGCTGTTTCTT.